In its sample, the clone carrying this TCR beta chain was seen a few times. Its specificity is not known. Production of TCR cDNA was by 5'RACE template switching, which also added a universal primer site and UMIs. TCRdb passed the 5' RACE reads through MiXCR, listing each CDR3 protein once. This sample has 500,000 to 650,000 distinct CDR3 sequences, with around an eighth found just once. This record comes from a study of T cells after yellow fever vaccination. About the research overall: With SMART-Seq v4 Ultra Low Input, the fractions containing low cell numbers were prepared.

From germline, CDR1 is SGHTA and CDR2 FQGTGA. The V segment lost 4 bases and the J segment 7 bases; nucleotides outside the gene matches: 3. The CDR3 length is 13 residues. Points from the study as a whole: In post-booster samples, most primary-vaccination clones reappeared (roughly 96% CD4, around 87% CD8). Though it reached lower strength, the secondary response hit its peak faster, day 5 versus 15.

The material was PBMCs, obtained on the day of the yellow fever booster vaccination. This chain uses TRBV7-3 with TRBJ2-1; 8 bases map to TRBD2. The receptor comes from a man aged 30 to 45 who received the YFV17D yellow fever vaccine. This CDR3 is CASSSGLGNEQFF. The CDR3 coding sequence is TGTGCCAGCAGCTCGGGACTAGGTAATGAGCAGTTCTTC.